A single sample is the source of the 31 T cell receptor beta chains below, sequenced in a study of blood T cell repertoires in COVID-19. Sequencing was performed with immunoSEQ multiplex PCR; in TCRdb, only in-frame clones are kept and a portion is missing. The table lists approximately 130,000 clones, almost 85% of them singletons. Input material: peripheral blood. The receptor set was obtained from a human donor in a cohort sampled during active COVID-19.

This rearrangement joins TRBV5-6 to TRBJ1-2; 9 bases are shared with TRBD1. V was clipped by 0 bases and J by 3 bases; unmatched bases: 12. The CDR3 totals 18 residues. Germline V gene sequence: CDR1 SGHDT, CDR2 YYEEEE. The CDR3 sequence is CASSLAGQGIRGDYGYTF. The CDR3 DNA follows: TGTGCCAGCAGCTTGGCGGGACAGGGAATTCGAGGGGACTATGGCTACACCTTC.

For this clone: A read error may produce the germline difference seen at one junction end. V gene TRBV7-9 combines with J gene TRBJ1-5; 8 bases are a match to TRBD1. CDR1 SEHNR and CDR2 FQNEAQ come from the germline V gene (reference sequence). The CDR3 is 15 residues long. CDR3 sequence: CATFSAGGSGQPQHF. CDR3 DNA: TGCGCTACATTCTCGGCAGGGGGCTCGGGTCAGCCCCAGCATTTT.

The rearrangement uses TRBV3-1 (or the pseudogene TRBV3-2) and TRBJ2-4; 7 nucleotides line up with TRBD2. Per germline, CDR1 LGHDT and CDR2 YNNKEL (reference sequence). CDR3 size: 14 residues. Unmatched junction bases numbered 4, after V lost 0 bases and J lost 8 bases. The CDR3 reads CASSQDWAGDIQYF. The CDR3 DNA sequence: TGTGCCAGCAGCCAAGATTGGGCGGGGGACATTCAGTACTTC.

In its sample, this clone was seen once. V and J are TRBV5-1 and TRBJ1-1; D might be TRBD1 (5 bases). V dropped 4 bases and J dropped 5 bases, with 18 bases sitting between them. The CDR3 consists of 15 residues. CDR1 and CDR2 from the germline V gene are SGHRS and YFSETQ. The CDR3 here is CASSPRGGVNTEAFF. CDR3 DNA sequence: TGCGCCAGCAGCCCTAGGGGCGGGGTAAATACTGAAGCTTTCTTT.

The rearrangement joins TRBV7-8 to TRBJ1-1, with TRBD1 matching 7 bases. CDR1 and CDR2 from the germline V gene are SGHVS and FQNEAQ. J gave up 1 base and V 3 bases, and 2 bases lay outside the gene matches. The CDR3 consists of 14 residues. CDR3 residues: CASSLTGWNTEAFF. For the CDR3, the DNA is TGTGCCAGCAGCTTGACAGGGTGGAACACTGAAGCTTTCTTT.

The CDR3 here is CASSFKRGETQYF. For the CDR3, the DNA is TGTGCCAGCAGCTTTAAAAGGGGAGAGACCCAGTACTTC. The chain is built from TRBV12-3 or TRBV12-4 and TRBJ2-5; tentative D call: TRBD1 (5 bases). The CDR3 length is 13 residues. V was cut by 6 bases and J by 4 bases, with 12 bases left in between.

This chain links TRBV9 with TRBJ2-5; 11 bases line up with TRBD1. J was trimmed by 5 bases and V by 3 bases; bases with no gene match: 3. The CDR3 has 14 residues. Germline CDR1 is SGDLS and CDR2 is YYNGEE. CDR3 in DNA: TGTGCCAGCAGCGCGGACAGGGGGCGGGAGACCCAGTACTTC. It encodes CASSADRGRETQYF. The full variable domain, with the rest looked up from reference TRBV9 and TRBJ2-5, is DSGVTQTPKHLITATGQRVTLRCSPRSGDLSVYWYQQSLDQGLQFLIQYYNGEERAKGNILERFSAQQFPDLHSELNLSSLELGDSALYFCASSADRGRETQYFGPGTRLLVL.

The V and J genes are TRBV5-1 and TRBJ1-1; the D gene is possibly TRBD1 (6 bases). This CDR3 has 14 amino acids. Between the trimmed V and J ends, which lost 1 base and 5 bases, there was a span of 12 bases. CDR1 SGHRS and CDR2 YFSETQ come from the germline V gene. CDR3 loop: CASSLQGFGTEAFF. In nucleotides, the CDR3 is TGCGCCAGCAGCTTGCAGGGGTTTGGGACTGAAGCTTTCTTT.

The J gene is TRBJ2-7, the V gene TRBV19; maybe TRBD1 (5 bases). The ends were cut back, 3 bases at V and 2 bases at J, with 14 bases in the middle. The V gene's germline CDR1 is LNHDA and CDR2 SQIVND (reference sequence). This CDR3 comprises 15 residues. CDR3 protein: CASSIVAGFPYEQYF. CDR3 in DNA: TGTGCCAGTAGTATTGTGGCAGGGTTCCCCTACGAGCAGTACTTC.

The rearrangement uses TRBV7-3 and TRBJ2-1; 8 bases fit TRBD2. This CDR3 is built from 15 residues. Trimming took 4 bases from V and 4 from J; bases not matched to a gene: 6. Per the germline V gene, CDR1 is SGHTA and CDR2 is FQGTGA. Here the CDR3 DNA reads TGTGCCAGCAGCTCCGCCCGCGGGGGGTACAATGAGCAGTTCTTC. Translation: CASSSARGGYNEQFF.

This sequence joins TRBV6-5 and TRBJ2-7, with 11 bases fitting TRBD1. With V trimmed by 3 bases and J by 3 bases, 7 bases remained unmatched. The CDR3 covers 16 residues. Germline CDR1 MNHEY, CDR2 SVGAGI. The CDR3 coding sequence is TGTGCCAGCAGTTATCCCGGGACAGGGGGTGTCTACGAGCAGTACTTC. Protein sequence: CASSYPGTGGVYEQYF.

The chain employs TRBV6-5 and TRBJ2-5; TRBD2 matches 9 bases. V dropped 7 bases and J dropped 5; count of bases not matched to a gene: 8. This CDR3 is built from 14 residues. Per germline, CDR1 MNHEY and CDR2 SVGAGI. The CDR3 loop is CASMAAGGGETQYF. The CDR3 DNA reads as TGTGCCAGCATGGCCGCGGGAGGGGGGGAGACCCAGTACTTC.

The chain employs TRBV5-1 and TRBJ2-1; 10 bases agree with TRBD1. CDR3 length equals 14 residues. The V gene's germline CDR1 is SGHRS and CDR2 YFSETQ. Trimming removed 4 bases from V and 7 bases from J; junction bases left unmatched: 5. CDR3 residues: CASSRTGGYNEQFF. DNA for the CDR3: TGCGCCAGCAGCCGGACAGGGGGTTATAATGAGCAGTTCTTC. Full variable domain (missing parts from reference TRBV5-1 and TRBJ2-1): KAGVTQTPRYLIKTRGQQVTLSCSPISGHRSVSWYQQTPGQGLQFLFEYFSETQRNKGNFPGRFSGRQFSNSRSEMNVSTLELGDSALYLCASSRTGGYNEQFFGPGTRLTVL.

The chain carries TRBV9 and TRBJ2-1; 7 bases line up with TRBD2. The CDR3 has 14 residues. Germline CDR1 SGDLS, CDR2 YYNGEE. V trimming: 2 bases; J trimming: 8 bases; junction bases outside the gene matches: 7. The CDR3 coding sequence is TGTGCCAGCAGCGTCAGACTAGCTAGCGATGAGCAGTTCTTC. Translation: CASSVRLASDEQFF.

J is TRBJ1-2 and V is TRBV19; D possibly corresponds to TRBD1 (6 bases). With 3 bases removed from V and 5 bases from J, the gap between germline ends came to 16 bases. The CDR3 loop spans 15 amino acids. Germline V gene lookup returns CDR1 LNHDA and CDR2 SQIVND (reference sequence). CDR3 in DNA: TGTGCCAGTAGTATCCCCAGGGGCTATCGGTATGGCTACACCTTC. Translated: CASSIPRGYRYGYTF.

This chain uses TRBV19 with TRBJ1-2; TRBD1 is a possible D gene (6 bases). The germline CDR1 and CDR2 sequences are LNHDA and SQIVND (reference sequence). V lost 6 bases and J 7 bases, leaving 18 bases between the germline ends. CDR3 length: 14 amino acids. This CDR3 is CASSLGHDILGYTF. CDR3 sequence (DNA): TGTGCCAGTAGCCTGGGACACGACATCCTTGGCTACACCTTC. Using reference TRBV19 and TRBJ1-2 for the parts outside the CDR3, the full variable domain is DGGITQSPKYLFRKEGQNVTLSCEQNLNHDAMYWYRQDPGQGLRLIYYSQIVNDFQKGDIAEGYSVSREKKESFPLTVTSAQKNPTAFYLCASSLGHDILGYTFGSGTRLTVV.

V is TRBV7-2 and J is TRBJ2-2, with TRBD2 matching over 7 bases. The CDR3 sequence is 17 residues long. Germline CDR1 is SGHTA and CDR2 is FQGNSA. With V trimmed by 1 base and J by 2 bases, 7 bases remained unmatched. The CDR3 loop is CASSLVSQGLNTGELFF. The CDR3, as DNA: TGTGCCAGCAGCTTAGTCAGTCAGGGACTAAACACCGGGGAGCTGTTTTTT.

V usage is TRBV2 and J usage is TRBJ1-2; D is uncertain. Trimming removed 2 bases from V and 8 bases from J, with 12 bases in between. Germline V CDR1 and CDR2: SNHLY, FYNNEI. This CDR3 is built from 13 residues. Here the CDR3 DNA reads TGTGCCAGCAGTGAACGCGGGGTTTTCGGCTACACCTTC. Protein: CASSERGVFGYTF.

CDR3 nucleotide sequence: TGCGCCAGTAGACCGGGACAGGGATTTAACTATGGCTACACCTTC. It is translated as CASRPGQGFNYGYTF. The chain has TRBV4-1 and TRBJ1-2, with 9 bases lining up with TRBD1. The CDR3 has 15 amino acids. Trimming took 9 bases from V and 1 from J; bases not matched to a gene: 9. The germline gives CDR1 MGHRA, CDR2 YSYEKL.

The chain couples TRBV2 to TRBJ1-5, with D perhaps TRBD1 (5 bases). Between the trimmed V and J ends, which lost 7 bases and 4 bases, there was a span of 14 bases. CDR1 is SNHLY, CDR2 FYNNEI, per germline. The CDR3 covers 14 residues. The CDR3 sequence is CASNLGGRNQPQHF. The CDR3 coding sequence is TGTGCCAGCAACCTCGGGGGGAGAAATCAGCCCCAGCATTTT. The full variable domain, with the rest looked up from reference TRBV2 and TRBJ1-5, is EPEVTQTPSHQVTQMGQEVILRCVPISNHLYFYWYRQILGQKVEFLVSFYNNEISEKSEIFDDQFSVERPDGSNFTLKIRSTKLEDSAMYFCASNLGGRNQPQHFGDGTRLSIL.

This clone was recorded only once. V is TRBV12-3 or TRBV12-4 and J is TRBJ1-5; maybe TRBD1 (5 bases). CDR3 length equals 13 residues. Trimming took off 5 bases at V and 7 bases at J, with 12 bases between the two ends. The chain's CDR3 is CASSPRGGQPQHF. In nucleotides, the CDR3 is TGTGCCAGCAGTCCTAGGGGAGGCCAGCCCCAGCATTTT.

This chain joins TRBV3-1 (or the pseudogene TRBV3-2) and TRBJ1-2; D not resolved. Germline V gene lookup returns CDR1 LGHDT and CDR2 YNNKEL (reference sequence). The ends were cut back, 1 base at V and 8 bases at J, with 11 bases in the middle. CDR3 length: 13 amino acids. The chain's CDR3 is CASSQVRGSGYTF. The CDR3, as DNA: TGTGCCAGCAGCCAAGTTCGGGGAAGCGGCTACACCTTC.

This clone was seen a single time. The chain is built from TRBV7-2 and TRBJ2-3; 7 positions agree with TRBD2. J was trimmed by 4 bases and V by 5 bases; bases with no gene match: 15. The CDR3 extends over 17 amino acids. The V gene's germline CDR1 is SGHTA and CDR2 FQGNSA. The CDR3 sequence: CASSRTPGGSLSDTQYF. DNA of the CDR3: TGTGCCAGCAGCCGTACCCCGGGGGGATCTCTTTCAGATACGCAGTATTTT. Based on the CDR3 plus reference TRBV7-2 and TRBJ2-3, the full variable domain is GAGVSQSPSNKVTEKGKDVELRCDPISGHTALYWYRQSLGQGLEFLIYFQGNSAPDKSGLPSDRFSAERTGGSVSTLTIQRTQQEDSAVYLCASSRTPGGSLSDTQYFGPGTRLTVL.

This clone was observed a few times. The chain couples TRBV19 to TRBJ1-5; 10 positions match TRBD1. Germline lookup yields CDR1 LNHDA and CDR2 SQIVND (reference sequence). This CDR3 spans 15 amino acids. V trimming: 3 bases; J trimming: 4 bases; junction bases outside the gene matches: 3. The CDR3 DNA sequence: TGTGCCAGTAGTATCGGACAGGGGGTTAATCAGCCCCAGCATTTT. It codes for CASSIGQGVNQPQHF.

J is TRBJ1-1 and V is TRBV19; 8 bases are a match to TRBD1. From germline, CDR1 is LNHDA and CDR2 SQIVND (reference sequence). The CDR3 length is 16 residues. Trimming at V came to 5 bases and at J to 4 bases, leaving 12 bases not matched to a gene. The CDR3 sequence is CASSGLKRQGTTEAFF. CDR3 coding DNA: TGTGCCAGTAGTGGGCTTAAGAGACAGGGGACCACTGAAGCTTTCTTT.

This chain links TRBV7-8 with TRBJ1-5, with no clear D. The length of the CDR3 is 15 residues. Trimming shortened V by 1 base and J by 7 bases, and 14 bases separated the two germline ends. Germline values: CDR1 SGHVS, CDR2 FQNEAQ. CDR3 nucleotides: TGTGCCAGCAGCTTAGAGGCCCTCTCCAGGCAGCCCCAGCATTTT. Translating gives CASSLEALSRQPQHF.

This clone was detected once. The rearrangement uses TRBV18 and TRBJ1-3; no clear D. V was cut by 3 bases and J by 0 bases, with 12 bases left in between. The CDR3 is made up of 16 amino acids. From germline, CDR1 is KGHSH and CDR2 LQKENI. The chain's CDR3 is CASSPRRVDSGNTIYF. The CDR3, as DNA: TGTGCCAGCTCACCCCGGAGGGTCGACTCTGGAAACACCATATATTTT.

V and J are TRBV6-5 and TRBJ1-1, with TRBD1 as a possible D gene (5 bases). Germline V gene lookup returns CDR1 MNHEY and CDR2 SVGAGI. Trimming shortened V by 5 bases and J by 3 bases, and 16 bases separated the two germline ends. The CDR3 runs to 15 residues. The CDR3 DNA reads TGTGCCAGCAGTCTGGATGGCAGGGCGGACACTGAAGCTTTCTTT. As protein: CASSLDGRADTEAFF.

This rearrangement joins TRBV25-1 to TRBJ2-7; TRBD1 matches at 11 bases. The CDR3 sequence is 14 residues long. The V and J ends lost 6 bases and 4 bases, in that order; junction bases with no gene match: 5. Per the germline V gene, CDR1 is MGHDK and CDR2 is SYGVNS. Here the CDR3 reads CASRGQGAVYEQYF. The CDR3 nucleotides read TGTGCCAGCAGAGGACAGGGGGCGGTATACGAGCAGTACTTC.

The chain couples TRBV4-2 to TRBJ2-7; TRBD2 might be the D (6 bases). In germline, CDR1 is LGHNA, CDR2 YNFKEQ. This CDR3 is 11 amino acids long. With 0 bases removed from V and 9 bases from J, the gap between germline ends came to 6 bases. Here the CDR3 reads CASSQEGGQYF. CDR3 bases: TGTGCCAGCAGCCAAGAGGGGGGGCAGTACTTC.

The chain couples TRBV2 to TRBJ2-3; 10 bases are a match to TRBD1. V lost 6 bases to trimming and J lost 4 bases; unmatched junction nucleotides: 7. This CDR3 has 15 amino acids. The germline gives CDR1 SNHLY, CDR2 FYNNEI. Here the CDR3 reads CASSEDRGRSDTQYF. CDR3 in DNA: TGTGCCAGCAGCGAGGACAGGGGGAGGTCAGATACGCAGTATTTT.